A single sample gave rise to the 5 T cell receptor beta chains below, sequenced in a study of blood T cell repertoires in COVID-19. Sequencing used immunoSEQ multiplex PCR; TCRdb keeps in-frame clones, though not all of them. The sample contains approximately 280,000 clones, roughly 89% of which appear only once. Input material: PBMCs or T cells enriched from blood (not recorded which). Receptors were obtained from a woman aged 40-49 years who had recovered from COVID-19.

The chain carries TRBV2 and TRBJ1-5; no definite D call. The ends were cut back, 4 bases at V and 7 bases at J, with 11 bases in the middle. Germline lookup yields CDR1 SNHLY and CDR2 FYNNEI. The CDR3 extends over 13 amino acids. The CDR3 DNA is TGTGCCAGCAGTGTCGGTTTTTGGCAGCCCCAGCATTTT. The encoded protein is CASSVGFWQPQHF. Full variable domain (rest looked up from reference TRBV2 and TRBJ1-5): EPEVTQTPSHQVTQMGQEVILRCVPISNHLYFYWYRQILGQKVEFLVSFYNNEISEKSEIFDDQFSVERPDGSNFTLKIRSTKLEDSAMYFCASSVGFWQPQHFGDGTRLSIL.

This clone was picked up one time. The CDR3 is CASSLGQGQETQYF. The CDR3 DNA sequence: TGTGCCAGCAGTTTGGGCCAGGGTCAAGAGACCCAGTACTTC. The rearrangement joins TRBV27 to TRBJ2-5, with a possible D match to TRBD1 (5 bases). Looked up from germline, CDR1 is MNHEY and CDR2 is SMNVEV (reference sequence). The CDR3 loop spans 14 amino acids. Trimming shortened V by 3 bases and J by 2 bases, and 10 bases separated the two germline ends.

V usage is TRBV24-1 and J usage is TRBJ2-1; a weak D match, TRBD1 (5 bases). Trimming took off 4 bases at V and 8 bases at J, with 20 bases between the two ends. CDR3 size: 16 residues. CDR1 is KGHDR and CDR2 is SFDVKD in the germline V gene. This CDR3 reads CATSDHTGGWDYEQFF. CDR3 nucleotide sequence: TGTGCCACCAGTGACCATACAGGTGGATGGGATTATGAGCAGTTCTTC.

The genes are TRBV12-3 or TRBV12-4 and TRBJ1-2, with D maybe TRBD1 (5 bases). The CDR3 length is 12 residues. Between the trimmed V and J ends, which lost 5 bases and 4 bases, there was a span of 8 bases. This CDR3 is CASSRQGYGYTF. The CDR3 region has the DNA TGTGCCAGCAGTCGCCAGGGCTATGGCTACACCTTC.

The chain joins TRBV28 to TRBJ2-3; 7 positions agree with TRBD2. This CDR3 has 14 amino acids. The germline V gene has CDR1 MDHEN and CDR2 SYDVKM. The V segment lost 5 bases and the J segment 1 base; nucleotides outside the gene matches: 3. The CDR3 protein is CASSVAGGTDTQYF. CDR3 DNA sequence: TGTGCCAGCAGTGTGGCGGGGGGCACAGATACGCAGTATTTT.